The 7 T cell receptor beta chains reported below all come from one sample, sequenced in a study of CD8+ T cells in alopecia areata. After isolation, RNA underwent reverse transcription to generate cDNA as the sequencing template. Generated by immunoSEQ multiplex PCR, the TCRdb table keeps only in-frame clones and is missing some. There are more than 95,000 clones in the sample; roughly 50% occur only once, and roughly 10% lies in the top ten. The specimen was NKG2D-low CD8+ T cells sorted from blood. The receptors derive from a human donor with alopecia areata.

This clone showed up just a few times. CDR3 nucleotides: TGCGCCAGCAGTCTTCCGCCCATAAGCGAGACCCAGTACTTC. It encodes CASSLPPISETQYF. The J gene is TRBJ2-5, the V gene TRBV23-1; no reliable D call. TRBV23-1 is designated an ORF whose function remains uncertain. The CDR3 is 14 amino acids. Trimming pared 4 bases from V and 5 bases from J, leaving 14 bases between.

This clone has a handful of counts. This chain joins TRBV29-1 and TRBJ2-6, with 9 bases that match TRBD1. Germline V gives CDR1 SQVTM, CDR2 ANQGSEA. The ends lost 3 bases at V and 0 bases at J; junction bases unmatched: 9. The CDR3 is made up of 18 amino acids. The CDR3 DNA sequence: TGCAGCGTTGAGATAAGGACAGGGGACTTCTCTGGGGCCAACGTCCTGACTTTC. It translates to CSVEIRTGDFSGANVLTF.

This clone was counted a few times. The V gene is TRBV7-8, the J gene TRBJ2-1, with 8 bases aligning to TRBD2. Germline CDR1 and CDR2: SGHVS and FQNEAQ. The ends lost 1 base at V and 0 bases at J; junction bases unmatched: 2. CDR3 size: 16 residues. The CDR3 region is CASSLGGGLSYNEQFF. The CDR3 nucleotides read TGTGCCAGCAGCTTAGGCGGGGGGCTCTCCTACAATGAGCAGTTCTTC.

Only a few counts were recorded for this clone. J is TRBJ2-7 and V is TRBV29-1; the D is unclear. The V end lost 5 bases, the J end lost 3 bases, and 20 bases lay between the germline ends. Germline loops: CDR1 SQVTM, CDR2 ANQGSEA. CDR3 length equals 15 residues. CDR3 amino acids: CSVIYPGPPHYEQYF. CDR3 nucleotide sequence: TGCAGCGTTATTTATCCTGGACCTCCCCACTACGAGCAGTACTTC.

This clone was detected only a few times. This chain connects TRBV29-1 to TRBJ1-4; no firm D call. Germline-derived CDR1 and CDR2 are SQVTM and ANQGSEA. The CDR3 length is 11 residues. The CDR3 reads CATDGNEKLFF. The CDR3 region has the DNA TGCGCCACGGACGGCAATGAAAAACTGTTTTTT.

V is TRBV30 and J is TRBJ1-2, with 10 bases matching TRBD1. In germline, CDR1 is GTSNPN, CDR2 SVGIG (reference sequence). The CDR3 sequence is 15 residues long. The junction had 9 bases not matched to a gene; V was cut back by 4 bases and J by 4 bases. Here the CDR3 DNA reads TGTGCCTGGACGGAGACAGGGGGCACTTTCTATGGCTACACCTTC. Encoded protein: CAWTETGGTFYGYTF.

CDR3: CSVSGTGGKETQYF. CDR3 nucleotides: TGCAGCGTGTCCGGGACAGGGGGCAAAGAGACCCAGTACTTC. The rearrangement links TRBV29-1 to TRBJ2-5; 12 nucleotides agree with TRBD1. Per germline, CDR1 SQVTM and CDR2 ANQGSEA. J gave up 3 bases and V 6 bases, and 5 bases lay outside the gene matches. CDR3 length: 14 amino acids.